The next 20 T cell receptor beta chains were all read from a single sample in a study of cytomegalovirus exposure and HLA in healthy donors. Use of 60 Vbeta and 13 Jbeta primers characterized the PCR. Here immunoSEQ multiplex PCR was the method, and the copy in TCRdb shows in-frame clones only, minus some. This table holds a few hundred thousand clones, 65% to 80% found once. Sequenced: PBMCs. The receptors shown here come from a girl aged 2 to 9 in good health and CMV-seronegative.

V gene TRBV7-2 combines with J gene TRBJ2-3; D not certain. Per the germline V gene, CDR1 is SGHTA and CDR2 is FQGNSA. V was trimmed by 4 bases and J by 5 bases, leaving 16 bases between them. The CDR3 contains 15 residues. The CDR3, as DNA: TGTGCCAGCAGCTCGTTGCGGTCTAGTCGAGATACGCAGTATTTT. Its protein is CASSSLRSSRDTQYF.

The CDR3 loop is CASSLDPGTVYGYTF. The CDR3 nucleotides read TGTGCCAGCAGCTTGGATCCCGGGACAGTCTATGGCTACACCTTC. The V call is TRBV5-5, the J call TRBJ1-2; 7 positions match TRBD1. The CDR3 has 15 residues. Germline CDR1 reads SGHKS; CDR2 reads YYEKEE (reference sequence). J gave up 4 bases and V 0 bases, and 6 bases lay outside the gene matches.

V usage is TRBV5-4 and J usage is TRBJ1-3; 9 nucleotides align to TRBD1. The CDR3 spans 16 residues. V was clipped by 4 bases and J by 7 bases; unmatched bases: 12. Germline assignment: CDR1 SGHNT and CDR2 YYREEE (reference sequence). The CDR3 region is CASSPGVSTGGNTIYF. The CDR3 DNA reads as TGTGCCAGCAGCCCGGGGGTGTCGACAGGGGGTAACACCATATATTTT. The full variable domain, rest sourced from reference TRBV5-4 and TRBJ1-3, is ETGVTQSPTHLIKTRGQQVTLRCSSQSGHNTVSWYQQALGQGPQFIFQYYREEENGRGNFPPRFSGLQFPNYSSELNVNALELDDSALYLCASSPGVSTGGNTIYFGEGSWLTVV.

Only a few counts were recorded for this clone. CDR3 nucleotide sequence: TGTGCCACCAGCCCGCCTCCCGGGACTAGCGGAGAGACCCAGTACTTC. Protein: CATSPPPGTSGETQYF. The V and J genes are TRBV15 and TRBJ2-5, with 11 bases fitting TRBD2. V lost 5 bases and J lost 4; bases outside the gene matches: 9. Germline CDR1 reads LNHNV; CDR2 reads YYDKDF (reference sequence). This CDR3 comprises 16 residues.

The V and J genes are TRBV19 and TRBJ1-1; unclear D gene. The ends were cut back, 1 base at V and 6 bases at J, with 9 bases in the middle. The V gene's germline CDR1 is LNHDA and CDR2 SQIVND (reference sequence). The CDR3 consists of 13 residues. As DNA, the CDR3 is TGTGCCAGTAGTATAGCGCAGGCCTCTGAAGCTTTCTTT. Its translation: CASSIAQASEAFF.

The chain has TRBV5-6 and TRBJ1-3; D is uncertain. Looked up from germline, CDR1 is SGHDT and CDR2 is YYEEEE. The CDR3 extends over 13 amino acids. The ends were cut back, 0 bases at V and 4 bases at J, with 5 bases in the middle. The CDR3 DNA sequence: TGTGCCAGCAGCTTGGAGAGAGGAAACACCATATATTTT. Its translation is CASSLERGNTIYF.

CDR3 nucleotides: TGTGCCAGCAGCTCGGTCGGTCTAGTAGAGACCCAGTACTTC. Residues: CASSSVGLVETQYF. The V gene is TRBV7-9, the J gene TRBJ2-5; D ambiguous. Per the germline V gene, CDR1 is SEHNR and CDR2 is FQNEAQ (reference sequence). The CDR3 runs to 14 residues. Trimming cost V 4 bases and J 4 bases, with 13 bases left between them.

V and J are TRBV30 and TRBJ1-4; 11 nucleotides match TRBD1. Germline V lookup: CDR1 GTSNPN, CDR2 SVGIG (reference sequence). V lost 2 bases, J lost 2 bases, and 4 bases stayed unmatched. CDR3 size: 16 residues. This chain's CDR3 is CAWSPGTGGTNEKLFF. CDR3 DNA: TGTGCCTGGAGTCCCGGGACAGGGGGTACTAATGAAAAACTGTTTTTT.

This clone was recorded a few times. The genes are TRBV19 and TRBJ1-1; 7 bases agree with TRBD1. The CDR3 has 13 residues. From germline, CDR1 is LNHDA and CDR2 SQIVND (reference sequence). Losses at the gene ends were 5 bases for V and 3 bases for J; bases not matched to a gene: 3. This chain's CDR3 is CASSPDRDTEAFF. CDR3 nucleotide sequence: TGTGCCAGTAGTCCCGACAGGGACACTGAAGCTTTCTTT.

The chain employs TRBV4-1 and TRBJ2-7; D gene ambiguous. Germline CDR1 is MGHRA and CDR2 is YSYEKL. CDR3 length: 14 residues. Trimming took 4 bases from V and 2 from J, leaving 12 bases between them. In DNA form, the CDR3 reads TGCGCCAGCAGCCCCACCGCGGCAGCCTACGAGCAGTACTTC. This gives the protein CASSPTAAAYEQYF.

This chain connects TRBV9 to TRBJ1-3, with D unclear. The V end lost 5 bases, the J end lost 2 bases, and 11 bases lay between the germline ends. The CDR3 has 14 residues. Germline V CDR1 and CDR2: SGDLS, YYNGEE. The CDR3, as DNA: TGTGCCAGCAGTGCGTCCGAAACTGGAAACACCATATATTTT. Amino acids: CASSASETGNTIYF. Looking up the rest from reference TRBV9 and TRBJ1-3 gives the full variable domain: DSGVTQTPKHLITATGQRVTLRCSPRSGDLSVYWYQQSLDQGLQFLIQYYNGEERAKGNILERFSAQQFPDLHSELNLSSLELGDSALYFCASSASETGNTIYFGEGSWLTVV.

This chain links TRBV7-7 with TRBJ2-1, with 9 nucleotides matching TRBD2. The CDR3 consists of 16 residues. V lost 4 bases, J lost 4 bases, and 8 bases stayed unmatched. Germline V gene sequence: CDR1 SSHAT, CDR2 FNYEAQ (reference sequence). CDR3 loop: CASSSRGGARYNEQFF. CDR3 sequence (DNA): TGTGCCAGCAGCTCGCGGGGGGGGGCGCGGTACAATGAGCAGTTCTTC.

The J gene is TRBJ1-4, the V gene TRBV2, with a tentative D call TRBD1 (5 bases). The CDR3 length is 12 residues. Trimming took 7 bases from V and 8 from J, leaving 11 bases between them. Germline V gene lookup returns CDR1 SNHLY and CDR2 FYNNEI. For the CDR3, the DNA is TGTGCCAGCATTCGGGACTCCGAAAAACTGTTTTTT. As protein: CASIRDSEKLFF.

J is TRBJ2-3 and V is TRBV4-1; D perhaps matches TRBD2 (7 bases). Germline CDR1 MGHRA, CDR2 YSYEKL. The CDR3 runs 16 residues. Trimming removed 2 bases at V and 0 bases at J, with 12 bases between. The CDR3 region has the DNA TGCGCCAGCAGCCAAATGGGGGGGGCTAGCACAGATACGCAGTATTTT. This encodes CASSQMGGASTDTQYF.

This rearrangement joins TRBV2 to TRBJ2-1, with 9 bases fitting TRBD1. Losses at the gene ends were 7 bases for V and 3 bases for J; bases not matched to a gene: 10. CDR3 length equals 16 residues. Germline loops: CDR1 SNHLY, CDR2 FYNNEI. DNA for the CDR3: TGTGCCAGCACCTATGCCGGGACAGGGATCTACAATGAGCAGTTCTTC. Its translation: CASTYAGTGIYNEQFF.

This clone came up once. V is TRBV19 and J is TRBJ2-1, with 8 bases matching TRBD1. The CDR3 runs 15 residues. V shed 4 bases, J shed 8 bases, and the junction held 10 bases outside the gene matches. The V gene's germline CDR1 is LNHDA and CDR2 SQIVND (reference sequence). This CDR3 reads CASSRERAGGYEQFF. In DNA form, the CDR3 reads TGTGCCAGTAGTAGAGAGAGGGCAGGGGGCTATGAGCAGTTCTTC.

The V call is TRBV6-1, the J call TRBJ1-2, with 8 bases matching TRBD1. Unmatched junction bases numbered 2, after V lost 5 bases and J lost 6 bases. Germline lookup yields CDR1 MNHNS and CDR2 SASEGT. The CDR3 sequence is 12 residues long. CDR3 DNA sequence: TGTGCCAGCAGTAAGACAGGGGATGGCTACACCTTC. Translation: CASSKTGDGYTF.

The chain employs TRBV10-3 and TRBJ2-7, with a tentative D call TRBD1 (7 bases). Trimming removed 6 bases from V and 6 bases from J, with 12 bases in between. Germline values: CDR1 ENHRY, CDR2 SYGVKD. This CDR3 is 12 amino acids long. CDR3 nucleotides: TGTGCCATCAGCAGGGGGGCGCCCGAGCAGTACTTC. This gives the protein CAISRGAPEQYF.

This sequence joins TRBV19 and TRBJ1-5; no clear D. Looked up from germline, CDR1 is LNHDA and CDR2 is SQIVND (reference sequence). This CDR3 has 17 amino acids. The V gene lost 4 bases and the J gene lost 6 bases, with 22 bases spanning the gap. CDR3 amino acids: CASSTVIFGNEGQPQHF. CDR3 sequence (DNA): TGTGCCAGTAGTACGGTCATTTTTGGCAACGAGGGTCAGCCCCAGCATTTT. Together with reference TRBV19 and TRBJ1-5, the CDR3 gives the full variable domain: DGGITQSPKYLFRKEGQNVTLSCEQNLNHDAMYWYRQDPGQGLRLIYYSQIVNDFQKGDIAEGYSVSREKKESFPLTVTSAQKNPTAFYLCASSTVIFGNEGQPQHFGDGTRLSIL.

The CDR3 nucleotides are TGTGCCAGCAGCTTAGATTGGCTAGCGGGAGGAAACACCGGGGAGCTGTTTTTT. Residues: CASSLDWLAGGNTGELFF. The chain couples TRBV11-2 to TRBJ2-2; TRBD2 matches 11 bases. CDR3 size: 18 residues. Germline lookup yields CDR1 SGHAT and CDR2 FQNNGV. The V and J ends lost 0 bases and 2 bases, in that order; junction bases with no gene match: 5.